These T cell receptor beta chains were read from a single sample in a study of shared clonotypes between healthy human individuals. Repertoires were generated with immunoSEQ multiplex PCR, while TCRdb's copy carries only in-frame clones and drops some. The sample shows roughly 2,000,000 clones, 85% to 95% of them seen only once. The specimen was naive CD8+ T cells sorted from blood. The source of these receptors is a man aged 18-30 years in good health. CDR3s include the opening cysteine and the closing phenylalanine or tryptophan. The order of the fields is D gene, J gene, V gene, clone size, CDR3 protein, CDR3 DNA. The D gene is left open where the match is weak. Rows give clone size only sometimes, using once, few, many, or a class for an expanded clone.

TRBD1,TRBJ2-7,TRBV5-4,.,CASSLETGATYEQYF,TGTGCCAGCAGCTTGGAAACAGGGGCCACCTACGAGCAGTACTTC
.,TRBJ2-5,TRBV5-6,.,CASSWSRDNQETQYF,TGTGCCAGCAGCTGGAGCCGGGACAACCAAGAGACCCAGTACTTC
TRBD1,TRBJ1-1,TRBV9,few,CASSSIPGQGAHLPTNTEAFF,TGTGCCAGCAGCTCAATTCCGGGACAGGGAGCGCACCTACCTACGAACACTGAAGCTTTCTTT
TRBD1,TRBJ1-1,TRBV6-5,.,CASSYGTGITEAFF,TGTGCCAGCAGTTACGGGACAGGGATCACTGAAGCTTTCTTT
.,TRBJ1-5,TRBV5-5,.,CASSPGTSSNQPQHF,TGTGCCAGCAGCCCGGGGACGTCGAGCAATCAGCCCCAGCATTTT
.,TRBJ2-1,TRBV30,.,CAWRELRNYNEQFF,TGTGCCTGGAGGGAGCTTAGAAACTACAATGAGCAGTTCTTC
.,TRBJ1-2,TRBV19,once,CASSMGETDGYTF,TGTGCCAGTAGTATGGGGGAGACGGATGGCTACACCTTC
.,TRBJ2-2,TRBV29-1,.,CSVYRPGTGFAGELFF,TGCAGCGTTTACCGTCCGGGAACAGGGTTCGCCGGGGAGCTGTTTTTT
TRBD1,TRBJ1-4,TRBV4-3,.,CASSQADRGSEKLFF,TGCGCCAGCAGCCAGGCAGACAGGGGGAGTGAAAAACTGTTTTTT
.,TRBJ2-5,TRBV6-5,.,CASSSRDAKETQYF,TGTGCCAGCAGTTCTAGAGACGCAAAAGAGACCCAGTACTTC
TRBD2,TRBJ2-3,TRBV9,.,CASSDRTSGATTDTQYF,TGTGCCAGCAGCGACCGGACTAGCGGGGCGACCACAGATACGCAGTATTTT
.,TRBJ1-2,TRBV6-5,.,CASSYGGGIDYGYTF,TGTGCCAGCAGTTACGGTGGAGGTATTGACTATGGCTACACCTTC
.,TRBJ1-1,TRBV29-1,.,CSVAEGMNTEAFF,TGCAGCGTTGCCGAGGGCATGAACACTGAAGCTTTCTTT